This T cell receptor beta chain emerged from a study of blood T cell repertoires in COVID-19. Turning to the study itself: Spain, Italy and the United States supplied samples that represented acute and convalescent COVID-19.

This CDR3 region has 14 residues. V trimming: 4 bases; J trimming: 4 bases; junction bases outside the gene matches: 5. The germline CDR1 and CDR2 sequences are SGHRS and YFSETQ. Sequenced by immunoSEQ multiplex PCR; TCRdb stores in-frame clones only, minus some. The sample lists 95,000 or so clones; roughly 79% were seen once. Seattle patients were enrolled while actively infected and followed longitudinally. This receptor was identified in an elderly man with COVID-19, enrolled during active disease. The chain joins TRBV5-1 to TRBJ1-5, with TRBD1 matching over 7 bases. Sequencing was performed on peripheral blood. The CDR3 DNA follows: TGCGCCAGCAGCCAGGGGGGCTGGAATCAGCCCCAGCATTTT. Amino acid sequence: CASSQGGWNQPQHF.